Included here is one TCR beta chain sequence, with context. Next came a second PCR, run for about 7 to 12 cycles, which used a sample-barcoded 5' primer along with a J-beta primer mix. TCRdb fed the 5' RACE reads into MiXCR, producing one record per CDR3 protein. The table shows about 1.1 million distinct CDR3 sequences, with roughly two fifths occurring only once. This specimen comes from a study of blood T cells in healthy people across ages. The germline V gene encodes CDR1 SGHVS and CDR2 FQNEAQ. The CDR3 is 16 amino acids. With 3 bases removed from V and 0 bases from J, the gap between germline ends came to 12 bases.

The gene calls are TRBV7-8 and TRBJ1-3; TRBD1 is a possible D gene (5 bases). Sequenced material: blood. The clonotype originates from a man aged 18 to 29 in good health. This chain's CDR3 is CASSFWGDPSGNTIYF. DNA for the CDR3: TGTGCCAGCAGCTTTTGGGGGGATCCCTCTGGAAACACCATATATTTT.